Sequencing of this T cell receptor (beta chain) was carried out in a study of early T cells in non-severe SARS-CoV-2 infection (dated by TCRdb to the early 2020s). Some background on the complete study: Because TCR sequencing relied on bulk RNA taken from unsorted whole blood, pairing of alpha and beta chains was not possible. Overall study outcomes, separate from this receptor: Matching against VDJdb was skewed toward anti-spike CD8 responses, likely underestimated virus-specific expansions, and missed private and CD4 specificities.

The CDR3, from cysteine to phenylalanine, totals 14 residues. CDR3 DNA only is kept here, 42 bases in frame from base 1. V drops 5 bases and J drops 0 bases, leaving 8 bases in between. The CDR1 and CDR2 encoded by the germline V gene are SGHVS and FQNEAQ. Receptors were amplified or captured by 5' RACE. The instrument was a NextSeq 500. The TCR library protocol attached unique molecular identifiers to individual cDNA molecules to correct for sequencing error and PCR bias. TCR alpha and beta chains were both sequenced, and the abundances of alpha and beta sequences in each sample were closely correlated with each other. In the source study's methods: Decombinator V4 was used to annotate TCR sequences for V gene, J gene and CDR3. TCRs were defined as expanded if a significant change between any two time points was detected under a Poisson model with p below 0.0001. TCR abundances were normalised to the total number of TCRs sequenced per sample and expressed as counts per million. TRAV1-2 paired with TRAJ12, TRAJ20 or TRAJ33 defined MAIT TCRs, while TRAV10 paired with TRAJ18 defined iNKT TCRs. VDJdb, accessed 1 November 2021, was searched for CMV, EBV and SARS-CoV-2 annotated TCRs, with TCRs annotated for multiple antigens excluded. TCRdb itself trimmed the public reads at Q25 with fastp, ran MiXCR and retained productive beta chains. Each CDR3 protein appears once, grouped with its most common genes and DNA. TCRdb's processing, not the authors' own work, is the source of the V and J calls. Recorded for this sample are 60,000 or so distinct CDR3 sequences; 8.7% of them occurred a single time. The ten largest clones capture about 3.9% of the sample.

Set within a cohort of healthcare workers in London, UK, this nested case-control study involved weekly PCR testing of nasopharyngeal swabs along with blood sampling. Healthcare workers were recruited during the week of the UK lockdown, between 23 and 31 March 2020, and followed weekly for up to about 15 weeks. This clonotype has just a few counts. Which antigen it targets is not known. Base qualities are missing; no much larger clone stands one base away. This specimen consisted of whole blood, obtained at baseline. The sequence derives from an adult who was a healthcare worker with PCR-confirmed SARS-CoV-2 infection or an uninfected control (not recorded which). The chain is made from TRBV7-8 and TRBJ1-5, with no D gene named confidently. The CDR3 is CASSQHLSNQPQHF. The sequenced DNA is TGTGCCAGCAGCCAACACCTTAGCAATCAGCCCCAGCATTTT.